The table lists the clone carrying this T cell receptor (beta chain) with many counts. The sample comes from a study of T cells in Graves' hyperthyroidism and ophthalmopathy. Amplification of TCR beta CDR3 regions used RNA as the template. TCR CDR3 underwent first-round RT-PCR with the HTBI primer set. TCRdb re-analysed the multiplex PCR reads in MiXCR, keeping a single row per CDR3 protein. Of about 400,000 distinct CDR3 sequences listed, approximately 15% were seen once; the top ten hold approximately 13%. The TCR comes from a man younger than 35 with Graves' ophthalmopathy. Sample: blood.

The CDR3 is CASSWGRAGTDTQYF. CDR3 in DNA: TGTGCCAGCAGCTGGGGCAGGGCGGGCACAGATACGCAGTATTTT. The rearrangement uses TRBV11-2 and TRBJ2-3, with D possibly matching TRBD1 (5 bases). Germline CDR1 SGHAT, CDR2 FQNNGV. The CDR3 contains 15 residues. Trimming cost V 4 bases and J 1 base, with 12 bases left between them.